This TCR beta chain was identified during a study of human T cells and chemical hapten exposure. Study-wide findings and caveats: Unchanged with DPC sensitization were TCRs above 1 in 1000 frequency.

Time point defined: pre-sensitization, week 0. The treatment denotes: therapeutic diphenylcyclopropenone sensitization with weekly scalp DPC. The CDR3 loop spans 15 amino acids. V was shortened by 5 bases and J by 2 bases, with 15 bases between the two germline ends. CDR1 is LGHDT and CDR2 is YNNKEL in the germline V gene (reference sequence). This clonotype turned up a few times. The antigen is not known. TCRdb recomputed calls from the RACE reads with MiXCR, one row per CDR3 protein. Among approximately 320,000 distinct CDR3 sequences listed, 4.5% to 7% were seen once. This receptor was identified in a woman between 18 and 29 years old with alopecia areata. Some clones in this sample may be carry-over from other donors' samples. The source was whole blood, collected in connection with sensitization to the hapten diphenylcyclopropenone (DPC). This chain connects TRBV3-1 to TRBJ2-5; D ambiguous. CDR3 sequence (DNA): TGTGCCAGCAGCTTAACAGTGGGCGCGCAAGAGACCCAGTACTTC. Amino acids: CASSLTVGAQETQYF.